This T cell receptor beta chain was recorded in a study of T-cell memory formation after mild COVID-19. Study results and caveats: Cross-reactive memory appears to have joined, as suggested by some responding clones showing up in pre-infection memory. Clones that contracted from day 15 to 85 were balanced CD4/CD8, while later expanders leaned CD4+. The main location of contracting CD4+ clones was CM and EM, and that of contracting CD8+ clones was EMRA.

Remarks on this clonotype: Its cognate antigen is unknown.

Trimming took off 1 base at V and 1 base at J, with 12 bases between the two ends. The germline V gene has CDR1 SGHRS and CDR2 YFSETQ. The CDR3 has 15 amino acids. One entry per CDR3 protein results from TCRdb running MiXCR on the 5' RACE reads. The sample contains over 350,000 distinct CDR3 sequences, roughly 15% of which appear only once. This TCR derives from a man aged 18-30 years who had mild COVID-19 (a few samples of this study predate the infection). Cell type and time point are not known. The V call is TRBV5-1, the J call TRBJ2-7; D might be TRBD2 (5 bases). The material sequenced was PBMCs or a T cell subset sorted from them (not recorded which). The CDR3 nucleotides read TGCGCCAGCAGCTTGTCCGGACTTCCTTCCTACGAGCAGTACTTC. Encoded protein: CASSLSGLPSYEQYF. The full variable domain, its missing parts supplied by reference TRBV5-1 and TRBJ2-7, is KAGVTQTPRYLIKTRGQQVTLSCSPISGHRSVSWYQQTPGQGLQFLFEYFSETQRNKGNFPGRFSGRQFSNSRSEMNVSTLELGDSALYLCASSLSGLPSYEQYFGPGTRLTVT.